Each of the 18 T cell receptor beta chains below was sequenced from the same sample in a study of human T cells and chemical hapten exposure. Sample time point: patch test 3, about 24 weeks after DPC sensitization. Indicated treatment: therapeutic diphenylcyclopropenone sensitization with weekly scalp DPC. MiXCR, applied by TCRdb to the RACE reads, yields one record per CDR3 protein. Among about 76,000 distinct CDR3 sequences listed, around 13% were seen once. The material sequenced was whole blood, taken in connection with sensitization to the hapten diphenylcyclopropenone (DPC). These receptors came from a woman in her fifties or sixties with alopecia areata. Some clones in this sample may be carry-over from other donors' samples.

This clonotype was detected only a few times. CDR3 in amino acids: CASSLYRQETQYF. The CDR3 nucleotides are TGTGCCAGCTCGCTGTATCGTCAAGAGACCCAGTACTTC. The chain uses TRBV21-1 and TRBJ2-5. TRBV21-1 is noted as a pseudogene. The CDR3 has 13 residues.

This chain uses TRBV5-1 with TRBJ2-7, with D uncertain. Germline-derived CDR1 and CDR2 are SGHRS and YFSETQ. The CDR3 length is 15 residues. V lost 2 bases to trimming and J lost 2 bases, with 14 bases between them. The CDR3 reads CASSLGLTLAYEQYF. The CDR3 coding sequence is TGCGCCAGCAGCTTAGGCCTCACCCTCGCCTACGAGCAGTACTTC.

This clonotype was picked up many times. The rearrangement uses TRBV30 and TRBJ1-2; D might be TRBD1 (5 bases). V was pared by 5 bases and J by 4 bases, with 11 bases between. Germline V gene sequence: CDR1 GTSNPN, CDR2 SVGIG (reference sequence). This CDR3 has 12 residues. The CDR3 loop reads CAWLGGVYGYTF. The CDR3 nucleotides are TGTGCCTGGTTGGGGGGAGTCTATGGCTACACCTTC.

The chain employs TRBV12-3 or TRBV12-4 and TRBJ2-2; 15 bases fit TRBD2. V lost 4 bases, J lost 5 bases, and 5 bases stayed unmatched. The CDR3 covers 17 residues. CDR3 DNA: TGTGCCAGCAGTTCATTAGGACTAGCGGGAGGGACCGGGGAGCTGTTTTTT. This sequence encodes CASSSLGLAGGTGELFF.

This clonotype was observed at least ten times. The CDR3 DNA follows: TGTGCCAGCAGTCCCGGGGGAGAGGGGGGAAAGACCCAGTACTTC. As protein: CASSPGGEGGKTQYF. V is TRBV12-3 or TRBV12-4 and J is TRBJ2-5; D could derive from TRBD1 or TRBD2 (6 bases each). Deletions cut 5 bases from V and 6 bases from J, with 19 bases between. CDR3 size: 15 residues.

This clonotype was seen at least ten times. The V and J genes are TRBV7-3 and TRBJ2-5; the D gene could be TRBD1 or TRBD2 (7 bases each). Germline V CDR1 and CDR2: SGHTA, FQGTGA. Trimming cost V 5 bases and J 3 bases, with 13 bases left between them. CDR3 length: 14 residues. CDR3 nucleotide sequence: TGTGCCAGCAGCCCTCAGGGGGGGGAAGAGACCCAGTACTTC. The encoded protein is CASSPQGGEETQYF.

This clonotype was detected many times. V usage is TRBV4-1 and J usage is TRBJ2-7; D gene uncertain. V lost 0 bases and J 2 bases, leaving 14 bases between the germline ends. The CDR3 spans 16 residues. Germline loops: CDR1 MGHRA, CDR2 YSYEKL. The CDR3 loop reads CASSQERRPSTYEQYF. As DNA, the CDR3 is TGCGCCAGCAGCCAAGAGAGGCGGCCTTCTACCTACGAGCAGTACTTC.

This clonotype was found a few times. V and J are TRBV6-4 and TRBJ2-2; 10 bases map to TRBD1. This CDR3 has 14 amino acids. V gave up 2 bases and J gave up 6 bases; unmatched junction bases: 0. The V gene's germline CDR1 is MRHNA and CDR2 SNTAGT. The CDR3 protein is CASSDGQGAGELFF. The CDR3 region has the DNA TGTGCCAGCAGTGACGGACAGGGGGCCGGGGAGCTGTTTTTT.

The V call is TRBV15, the J call TRBJ2-5; 7 bases are shared with TRBD2. Germline CDR1 reads LNHNV; CDR2 reads YYDKDF (reference sequence). V shed 4 bases, J shed 2 bases, and the junction held 1 base outside the gene matches. CDR3 size: 13 residues. The CDR3 loop reads CATSTSGQETQYF. In DNA form, the CDR3 reads TGTGCCACCAGCACTAGCGGACAAGAGACCCAGTACTTC.

Note on this clonotype: Mismatch with germline at one junction end may stem from a read error. This sequence joins TRBV7-8 and TRBJ2-2; possibly TRBD1 or TRBD2 for D (5 bases each). From germline, CDR1 is SGHVS and CDR2 FQNEAQ. There are 15 residues in the CDR3. The CDR3 DNA sequence: TGTGCCAGCAGCTTAGACAGGCCCTCAACCGGGGAGCTGGTTTTT. As protein: CASSLDRPSTGELVF.

The chain combines TRBV5-4 with TRBJ2-3; no reliable D call. V was cut by 4 bases and J by 4 bases, with 13 bases left in between. The germline V gene has CDR1 SGHNT and CDR2 YYREEE (reference sequence). This CDR3 is built from 14 residues. The CDR3 is CASSRTLPPDTQYF. The CDR3 DNA reads TGTGCCAGCAGCAGAACCCTGCCGCCAGATACGCAGTATTTT.

The chain couples TRBV16 to TRBJ2-1, with D possibly TRBD2 on 6 matching bases. V gave up 5 bases and J gave up 12 bases, with 14 bases separating them. CDR1 KGHSY and CDR2 FQNENV come from the germline V gene. The CDR3 has 12 amino acids. CDR3 nucleotide sequence: TGTGCCAGCAGCGAGGGAGAAGCGGGGCAGTTCTTC. Translation gives CASSEGEAGQFF.

This clonotype occurred a few times. In DNA form, the CDR3 reads TGTGCCAGCAGCCAAGAATTCACTAGCGGCACAGATACGCAGTATTTT. Translating gives CASSQEFTSGTDTQYF. This chain uses TRBV4-2 with TRBJ2-3; 7 nucleotides align to TRBD2. The CDR3 totals 16 residues. V trimming: 0 bases; J trimming: 1 base; junction bases outside the gene matches: 4. CDR1 LGHNA and CDR2 YNFKEQ come from the germline V gene.

The chain employs TRBV7-6 and TRBJ2-6, with 9 nucleotides matching TRBD1. The length of the CDR3 is 20 residues. Looked up from germline, CDR1 is SGHVS and CDR2 is FNYEAQ. V shed 2 bases, J shed 0 bases, and the junction held 11 bases outside the gene matches. CDR3 nucleotides: TGTGCCAGCAGCTTACTGACCGGGACAGGGAGGCCCTCTGGGGCCAACGTCCTGACTTTC. This gives the protein CASSLLTGTGRPSGANVLTF.

J is TRBJ1-4 and V is TRBV25-1; 7 bases match TRBD1. In germline, CDR1 is MGHDK, CDR2 SYGVNS. CDR3 length equals 15 residues. V gave up 4 bases and J gave up 4 bases; unmatched junction bases: 6. CDR3 in DNA: TGTGCCAGCAGTGCACCGGGACAGTTTAATGAAAAACTGTTTTTT. Amino acids: CASSAPGQFNEKLFF.

This clonotype was counted a few times. V and J are TRBV28 and TRBJ2-7, with a weak D call TRBD2 (5 bases). The V end was cut by 8 bases, the J end by 2 bases, with 13 bases between. CDR1 is MDHEN, CDR2 SYDVKM, per germline. The CDR3 is 13 amino acids. For the CDR3, the DNA is TGTGCCAGCCGAACCGGGAATACCTACGAGCAGTACTTC. Translating it yields CASRTGNTYEQYF.

The V call is TRBV12-3 or TRBV12-4, the J call TRBJ2-2, with 12 bases aligning to TRBD2. The junction had 10 bases not matched to a gene; V was cut back by 4 bases and J by 16 bases. This CDR3 is built from 14 residues. CDR3 nucleotide sequence: TGTGCCAGCAGTTCCGAGGCGACTAGCGGGAGTCAGTTTTTT. Translated, it gives CASSSEATSGSQFF.

Remarks on this clonotype: With a much larger clone just one base away, this may be a read error. This chain's CDR3 is CASSEVTGKSTEAFF. The CDR3 region has the DNA TGCGCCAGCAGCGAGGTGACAGGGAAGAGCACTGAAGCTTTCTTT. The V gene is TRBV5-1, the J gene TRBJ1-1; 7 bases are a match to TRBD1. Germline-derived CDR1 and CDR2 are SGHRS and YFSETQ. The CDR3 is 15 residues long. V dropped 4 bases and J dropped 4; count of bases not matched to a gene: 10. Filled out from reference TRBV5-1 and TRBJ1-1, the complete variable domain reads KAGVTQTPRYLIKTRGQQVTLSCSPISGHRSVSWYQQTPGQGLQFLFEYFSETQRNKGNFPGRFSGRQFSNSRSEMNVSTLELGDSALYLCASSEVTGKSTEAFFGQGTRLTVV.